This entry lists 17 T cell receptor beta chains sequenced from one sample in a study of OX40 agonist ivuxolimab in advanced cancers. TCRdb's table, derived via immunoSEQ multiplex PCR, lists solely in-frame clones and lacks some. Counted here are about 79,000 clones, roughly 87% occurring once; the ten biggest clones make up about 0.3%. The sample consisted of CD4+ or CD8+ T cells sorted from blood, taken in a trial of the OX40 agonist ivuxolimab. These receptors were collected from an adult with an advanced solid tumor such as melanoma, head and neck, liver or kidney cancer.

J is TRBJ2-6 and V is TRBV5-4; 9 bases are shared with TRBD1. The trim removed 4 bases at V and 3 bases at J, leaving 8 bases unmatched. The CDR3 is 17 amino acids. Germline V gives CDR1 SGHNT, CDR2 YYREEE (reference sequence). As DNA, the CDR3 is TGTGCCAGCAGCAAACAGGGGGCGGTAGATGGGGCCAACGTCCTGACTTTC. As protein: CASSKQGAVDGANVLTF. Combining the CDR3 with reference TRBV5-4 and TRBJ2-6 gives the whole variable domain ETGVTQSPTHLIKTRGQQVTLRCSSQSGHNTVSWYQQALGQGPQFIFQYYREEENGRGNFPPRFSGLQFPNYSSELNVNALELDDSALYLCASSKQGAVDGANVLTFGAGSRLTVL.

The gene calls are TRBV19 and TRBJ2-3; 13 nucleotides align to TRBD2. CDR1 and CDR2 from the germline V gene are LNHDA and SQIVND (reference sequence). Unmatched junction bases numbered 5, after V lost 5 bases and J lost 3 bases. CDR3 length equals 16 residues. The CDR3 here is CASSLLAGGSTDTQYF. The CDR3 nucleotides read TGTGCCAGTAGTTTACTAGCGGGGGGGAGTACAGATACGCAGTATTTT.

The chain recombines TRBV6-1 with TRBJ1-1, with 8 bases lining up with TRBD1. V lost 2 bases, J lost 3 bases, and 8 bases stayed unmatched. CDR3 length equals 16 residues. Germline V lookup: CDR1 MNHNS, CDR2 SASEGT. CDR3 bases: TGTGCCAGCAGTGAATCGTGGACAGGGACATACACTGAAGCTTTCTTT. It yields the protein CASSESWTGTYTEAFF.

The chain uses TRBV7-9 and TRBJ2-3, with 9 bases aligning to TRBD2. Per the germline V gene, CDR1 is SEHNR and CDR2 is FQNEAQ (reference sequence). V shed 3 bases, J shed 2 bases, and the junction held 6 bases outside the gene matches. The CDR3 runs 16 residues. The chain's CDR3 is CASSFSGGQLTDTQYF. CDR3 DNA sequence: TGTGCCAGCAGCTTTAGCGGGGGCCAACTCACAGATACGCAGTATTTT.

This chain connects TRBV6-5 to TRBJ2-3; 11 nucleotides match TRBD2. The CDR3 is 15 residues long. The trim removed 8 bases at V and 1 base at J, leaving 5 bases unmatched. Germline values: CDR1 MNHEY, CDR2 SVGAGI. The chain's CDR3 is CASAVSGGGTDTQYF. The CDR3 DNA is TGTGCCAGCGCGGTTAGCGGGGGGGGCACAGATACGCAGTATTTT.

This clone was observed a single time. The CDR3 nucleotides are TGTGCCAGCAGCTTCAGAGGGGCGGGAAGATCCTATAATTCACCCCTCCACTTT. Translated: CASSFRGAGRSYNSPLHF. J is TRBJ1-6 and V is TRBV5-8; tentatively, D is TRBD1 (5 bases). The germline V and J ends were trimmed by 2 bases and 1 base, with 16 bases remaining between them. The CDR3 extends over 18 amino acids. Germline loops: CDR1 SGHTS, CDR2 YDEGEE.

This clone came up a few times. The chain joins TRBV5-1 to TRBJ1-5; D remains unclear. CDR1 is SGHRS, CDR2 YFSETQ, per germline. Trimming cost V 4 bases and J 0 bases, with 17 bases left between them. The CDR3 runs 17 residues. The CDR3 sequence is CASSRWPSGDSNQPQHF. Here the CDR3 DNA reads TGCGCCAGCAGCCGGTGGCCGTCCGGGGATAGCAATCAGCCCCAGCATTTT.

CDR3 sequence reads: CASSKRPTGLRRTEDNQPQHF. As DNA, the CDR3 is TGTGCCAGCAGCAAACGGCCCACGGGTTTGCGTCGTACAGAGGATAATCAGCCCCAGCATTTT. The chain employs TRBV21-1 and TRBJ1-5. TRBV21-1 is assigned pseudogene status. There are 21 residues in the CDR3.

The V call is TRBV6-6, the J call TRBJ2-7, with D tentatively TRBD1 (5 bases). Trimming took off 2 bases at V and 0 bases at J, with 11 bases between the two ends. This CDR3 comprises 15 residues. CDR1 and CDR2 from the germline V gene are MNHNY and SVGAGI (reference sequence). CDR3 nucleotide sequence: TGTGCCAGCAGTTACCCAGGGCTTCGCTCCTACGAGCAGTACTTC. This sequence encodes CASSYPGLRSYEQYF.

The chain links TRBV6-6 to TRBJ2-7, with D maybe TRBD1 (5 bases). Trimming removed 5 bases from V and 2 bases from J, with 7 bases in between. This CDR3 has 12 amino acids. Germline V gene data show CDR1 as MNHNY and CDR2 as SVGAGI (reference sequence). CDR3 loop: CASSEDTYEQYV. As DNA, the CDR3 is TGTGCCAGCAGTGAGGACACCTACGAGCAGTACGTC.

The V and J genes are TRBV7-9 and TRBJ2-2; 7 bases align to TRBD2. Unmatched junction bases numbered 11, after V lost 5 bases and J lost 2 bases. Germline V lookup: CDR1 SEHNR, CDR2 FQNEAQ (reference sequence). This CDR3 is 17 amino acids long. CDR3 amino acids: CASSPGWEGINTGELFF. The CDR3 DNA is TGTGCCAGCAGCCCTGGATGGGAGGGGATAAACACCGGGGAGCTGTTTTTT.

The gene calls are TRBV6-5 and TRBJ2-2; TRBD2 might be the D (6 bases). The V gene's germline CDR1 is MNHEY and CDR2 SVGAGI. V lost 6 bases and J 2 bases, leaving 13 bases between the germline ends. The CDR3 sequence is 15 residues long. Written as DNA, the CDR3 is TGTGCCAGCAGCTCCTACGGGGGAAACACCGGGGAGCTGTTTTTT. The encoded protein is CASSSYGGNTGELFF.

The chain combines TRBV6-1 with TRBJ2-5; D is ambiguous. This CDR3 has 14 amino acids. Germline loops: CDR1 MNHNS, CDR2 SASEGT. V lost 1 base and J 5 bases, leaving 11 bases between the germline ends. CDR3 in amino acids: CASSEVGVFETQYF. The CDR3 bases are TGTGCCAGCAGTGAAGTTGGGGTTTTTGAGACCCAGTACTTC.

The CDR3 loop is CASSSPPGDRAGNTIYF. The CDR3 DNA reads TGTGCCAGCAGCTCACCCCCCGGGGACAGGGCTGGAAACACCATATATTTT. The gene calls are TRBV5-5 and TRBJ1-3, with TRBD1 matching 9 bases. CDR1 and CDR2 from the germline V gene are SGHKS and YYEKEE (reference sequence). This CDR3 region has 17 residues. Trimming removed 3 bases from V and 2 bases from J; junction bases left unmatched: 9. The variable domain in full, completed from reference TRBV5-5 and TRBJ1-3, reads DAGVTQSPTHLIKTRGQQVTLRCSPISGHKSVSWYQQVLGQGPQFIFQYYEKEERGRGNFPDRFSARQFPNYSSELNVNALLLGDSALYLCASSSPPGDRAGNTIYFGEGSWLTVV.

The gene calls are TRBV19 and TRBJ1-2; 8 nucleotides match TRBD1. Germline CDR1 is LNHDA and CDR2 is SQIVND (reference sequence). V shed 7 bases and J 7 bases; nucleotides not matched to a gene: 14. The CDR3 runs 15 residues. CDR3: CASTSRDRPWGGYTF. CDR3 nucleotides: TGTGCCAGTACCTCACGGGACAGGCCATGGGGTGGCTACACCTTC. Looking up the rest from reference TRBV19 and TRBJ1-2 gives the full variable domain: DGGITQSPKYLFRKEGQNVTLSCEQNLNHDAMYWYRQDPGQGLRLIYYSQIVNDFQKGDIAEGYSVSREKKESFPLTVTSAQKNPTAFYLCASTSRDRPWGGYTFGSGTRLTVV.

This CDR3 is CASRRAKGNTEAFF. The DNA of the CDR3 is TGTGCCAGCAGGCGAGCGAAAGGGAACACTGAAGCTTTCTTT. This chain uses TRBV2 with TRBJ1-1, with no clear D. CDR1 and CDR2 from the germline V gene are SNHLY and FYNNEI. There are 14 residues in the CDR3. V was clipped by 6 bases and J by 1 base, with 12 bases between them.

The chain recombines TRBV29-1 with TRBJ1-1, with 7 bases aligning to TRBD1. V lost 0 bases, J lost 4 bases, and 5 bases stayed unmatched. From germline, CDR1 is SQVTM and CDR2 ANQGSEA. This CDR3 has 14 residues. The CDR3 coding sequence is TGCAGCGTTGAAGAATACAGGGGATCCACTGAAGCTTTCTTT. Its translation: CSVEEYRGSTEAFF.